Below, one T cell receptor (beta chain) is given with its context. This entry belongs to a study of T cell changes during pregnancy in multiple sclerosis. The repertoire was sequenced with immunoSEQ multiplex PCR; TCRdb's copy has only in-frame clones and lacks some. The data hold tens of thousands of clones, with 93% observed a single time. The CDR3 consists of 14 residues. V gave up 2 bases and J gave up 6 bases, with 11 bases separating them. Per germline, CDR1 SGHKS and CDR2 YYEKEE (reference sequence). The origin of this receptor is a female donor with multiple sclerosis, enrolled in a pregnancy study. The genes are TRBV5-5 and TRBJ2-2; D is undetermined. This sample comprised peripheral blood, obtained in the second trimester of pregnancy. The CDR3 reads CASSFLVYAGELFF. For the CDR3, the DNA is TGTGCCAGCAGCTTCCTAGTTTATGCCGGGGAGCTGTTTTTT.